This T cell receptor (beta chain) was observed in a study of T-cell reconstitution after alpha-beta-depleted transplantation in children. The study's findings and limits: Hyperexpanded clones declined; after one year, newly produced T cells mostly supplied diversity. TCRbeta diversity was high at day 60 in some patients (a result of surviving recipient T cells and thymic progenitors). Reports say that about two months after transplant, the alpha-beta T cells came out of several hundred graft clones that had expanded.

Unique molecular identifiers were incorporated when the TCRbeta library was constructed. One entry per CDR3 protein, called by TCRdb with MiXCR from the PCR reads. The sample has a few hundred thousand distinct CDR3 sequences, 10% to 15% seen once. In regard to this clonotype: Its antigen is undetermined.

The sequence derives from a male patient younger than 18 who had a stem cell transplant for acute myeloid leukemia, so the T cells may come from the graft donor. The source was PBMCs, mostly from graft donor cells, collected 360 days after TCRalphabeta/CD19-depleted stem cell transplant.

DNA of the CDR3: TGCAGCGTAAAAGGACGCGGGAGACTAGCTGGGGCCAACGTCCTGACTTTC. Translation gives CSVKGRGRLAGANVLTF. The chain combines TRBV29-1 with TRBJ2-6, with TRBD2 matching over 7 bases. Germline values: CDR1 SQVTM, CDR2 ANQGSEA. Trimming at V came to 6 bases and at J to 2 bases, leaving 13 bases not matched to a gene. The CDR3 has 17 residues.